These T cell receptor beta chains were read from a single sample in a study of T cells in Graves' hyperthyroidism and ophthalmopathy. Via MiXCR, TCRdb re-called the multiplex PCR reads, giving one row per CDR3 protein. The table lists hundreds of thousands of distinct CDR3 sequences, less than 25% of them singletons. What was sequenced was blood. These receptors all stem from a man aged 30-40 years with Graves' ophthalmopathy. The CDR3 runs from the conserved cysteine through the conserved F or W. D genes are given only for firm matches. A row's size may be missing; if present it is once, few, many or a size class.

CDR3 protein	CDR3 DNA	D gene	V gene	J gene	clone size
CASSLGRGVQETQYF	TGTGCCAGCAGCTTGGGGAGAGGGGTTCAAGAGACCCAGTACTTC	.	TRBV4-2	TRBJ2-5	few
CASSQGTSGRFYEQYF	TGTGCCAGCAGCCAAGGAACTAGCGGGAGATTCTACGAGCAGTACTTC	TRBD2	TRBV3-1	TRBJ2-7	many
CASSVLSNTEAFF	TGTGCCAGCAGCGTCCTATCGAACACTGAAGCTTTCTTT	.	TRBV9	TRBJ1-1	many
CASSATSGSRSTGELFF	TGTGCCAGTAGTGCAACTAGCGGGAGTCGCAGCACCGGGGAGCTGTTTTTT	TRBD2	TRBV19	TRBJ2-2	few
CASSVEGMNTEAFF	TGTGCCAGCAGCGTAGAGGGGATGAACACTGAAGCTTTCTTT	.	TRBV9	TRBJ1-1	few
CASSPPVHAGSYNEQFF	TGTGCCAGCAGTCCGCCCGTTCACGCGGGATCCTACAATGAGCAGTTCTTC	.	TRBV6-1	TRBJ2-1	.
CASSLPGGSGDTDTQYF	TGTGCCAGCAGCTTACCCGGGGGGAGCGGGGACACAGATACGCAGTATTTT	TRBD2	TRBV13	TRBJ2-3	few
CASSRQGFNTEAFF	TGTGCCAGCAGTAGACAGGGGTTTAACACTGAAGCTTTCTTT	TRBD1	TRBV27	TRBJ1-1	few
CASSLDSWMNTEAFF	TGTGCCAGCAGCCTAGACAGTTGGATGAACACTGAAGCTTTCTTT	.	TRBV11-1	TRBJ1-1	many
CASSVAERGGYEQYF	TGTGCCAGCAGCGTAGCTGAGCGGGGGGGCTACGAGCAGTACTTC	TRBD2	TRBV9	TRBJ2-7	many
CASTTLGTHTEAFF	TGTGCCAGTACCACCTTAGGGACCCACACTGAAGCTTTCTTT	.	TRBV19	TRBJ1-1	few
CSAGQGVSYEQYF	TGCAGCGCCGGACAGGGGGTATCCTACGAGCAGTACTTC	TRBD1	TRBV29-1	TRBJ2-7	.
CASRGGGTDTQYF	TGTGCCAGCAGAGGGGGGGGGACAGATACGCAGTATTTT	.	TRBV28	TRBJ2-3	.
CASSHEPYNEQFF	TGTGCCAGCAGCCACGAGCCCTACAATGAGCAGTTCTTC	.	TRBV4-2	TRBJ2-1	.
CASSPMSPSGTEAFF	TGTGCCAGCAGCCCCATGAGTCCCTCCGGCACTGAAGCTTTCTTT	.	TRBV5-6	TRBJ1-1	few
CASRKETQYF	TGTGCCAGCAGAAAAGAGACCCAGTACTTC	.	TRBV25-1	TRBJ2-5	.
CASILWQGSSYEQYF	TGTGCCAGCATTCTATGGCAGGGTAGCTCCTACGAGCAGTACTTC	.	TRBV6-1	TRBJ2-7	.
CASSLRGANYGYTF	TGTGCCAGCAGTTTACGGGGGGCTAACTATGGCTACACCTTC	.	TRBV28	TRBJ1-2	many
CASSLRGRGDGYTF	TGTGCCAGCAGCTTAAGGGGGCGCGGGGATGGCTACACCTTC	TRBD1	TRBV13	TRBJ1-2	few
CASIIRQSRNQPQHF	TGTGCCAGCATTATAAGACAGAGCCGCAATCAGCCCCAGCATTTT	.	TRBV28	TRBJ1-5	many
CASILAFGVIDEQFF	TGTGCCAGCATTCTAGCATTTGGGGTTATCGATGAGCAGTTCTTC	.	TRBV6-1	TRBJ2-1	.
CSAGWTDQPQHF	TGCAGTGCTGGGTGGACCGATCAGCCCCAGCATTTT	.	TRBV20-1	TRBJ1-5	many
CASVGLDWYEQYF	TGTGCCAGCGTGGGCCTAGATTGGTACGAGCAGTACTTC	.	TRBV28	TRBJ2-7	many
CASSLQDRGSNSAGELFF	TGTGCCAGCAGTTTGCAGGACAGGGGTTCTAACAGCGCCGGGGAGCTGTTTTTT	TRBD1	TRBV28	TRBJ2-2	few
CASSLGGLADHEQYF	TGTGCCAGCAGCTTAGGGGGACTAGCGGACCACGAGCAGTACTTC	TRBD2	TRBV7-2	TRBJ2-7	.